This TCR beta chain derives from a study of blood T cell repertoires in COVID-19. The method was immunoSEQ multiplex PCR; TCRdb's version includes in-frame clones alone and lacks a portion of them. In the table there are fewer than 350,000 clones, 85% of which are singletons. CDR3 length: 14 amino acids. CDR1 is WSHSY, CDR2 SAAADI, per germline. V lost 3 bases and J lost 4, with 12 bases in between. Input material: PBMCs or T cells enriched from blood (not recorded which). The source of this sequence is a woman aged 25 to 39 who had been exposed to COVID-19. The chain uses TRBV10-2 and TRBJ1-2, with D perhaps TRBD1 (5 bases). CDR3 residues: CASSDSGGFYGYTF. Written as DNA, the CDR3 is TGCGCCAGCAGTGATTCGGGGGGATTCTATGGCTACACCTTC.